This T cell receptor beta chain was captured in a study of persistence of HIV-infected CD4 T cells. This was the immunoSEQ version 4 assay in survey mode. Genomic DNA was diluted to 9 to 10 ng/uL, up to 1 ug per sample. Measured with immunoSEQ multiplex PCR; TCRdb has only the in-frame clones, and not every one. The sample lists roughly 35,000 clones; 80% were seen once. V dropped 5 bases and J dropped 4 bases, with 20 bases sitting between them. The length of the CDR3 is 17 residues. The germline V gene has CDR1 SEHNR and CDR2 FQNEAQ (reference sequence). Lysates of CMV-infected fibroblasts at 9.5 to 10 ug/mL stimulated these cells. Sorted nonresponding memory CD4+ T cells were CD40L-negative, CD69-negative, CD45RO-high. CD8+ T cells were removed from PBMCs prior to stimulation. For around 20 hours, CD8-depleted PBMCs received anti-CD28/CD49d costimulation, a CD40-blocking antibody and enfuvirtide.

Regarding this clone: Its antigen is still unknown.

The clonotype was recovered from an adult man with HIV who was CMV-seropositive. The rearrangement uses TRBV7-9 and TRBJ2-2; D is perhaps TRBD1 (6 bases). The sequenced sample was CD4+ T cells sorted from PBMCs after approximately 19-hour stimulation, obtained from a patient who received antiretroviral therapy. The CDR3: CASSRSLTGYLTGELFF. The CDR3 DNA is TGTGCCAGCAGCCGGTCCCTAACAGGGTACCTCACCGGGGAGCTGTTTTTT.